This TCR beta chain was identified during a study of low-dose radiotherapy and immunotherapy resistance in tumors. Across the whole study: The fractionation for Cohort 1 was 0.5 Gy per fraction every 2 weeks, totaling 6.5 Gy. Dosing of intravenous cyclophosphamide at 200 mg/m2 occurred every two weeks and took place one day prior to radiation and immunotherapy.

The time point was: after trial treatment. The treatment denotes: LDRT plus nivolumab, ipilimumab, low-dose cyclophosphamide and aspirin (RACIN trial). Treatment of the donors consisted of nivolumab and ipilimumab (plus aspirin, low-dose cyclophosphamide and low-dose radiotherapy). Patients deemed eligible presented with advanced solid tumors lacking tumor-infiltrating lymphocytes. This clonotype was detected ten times or more. cDNA synthesis used a TRAV/TRBV-specific primer set for both chains. The authors amplified TCRs for 20 to 25 PCR cycles with a constant-region primer and a V-primer adapter. TCRdb analysed the reads with MiXCR anew, one entry per CDR3 protein. The repertoire consists of approximately 91,000 distinct CDR3 sequences, with less than 25% occurring once and the leading ten covering about 13%. Sequences were derived from PBMCs, sampled after low-dose radiotherapy plus immunotherapy. The TCR originated in a female donor with ovarian cancer.

CDR3 coding DNA: TGCAGCGTTGAAGATCCCAGGACGGCAGATACGCAGTATTTT. Amino acids: CSVEDPRTADTQYF. V gene TRBV29-1 combines with J gene TRBJ2-3; no firm D call. The germline CDR1 and CDR2 sequences are SQVTM and ANQGSEA. V dropped 0 bases and J dropped 4 bases, with 11 bases sitting between them. The CDR3 sequence is 14 residues long.